This TCR beta chain was obtained from a study of blood T cell repertoires in COVID-19. Symptom resolution, clearance, or two negative PCRs marked donors in Cohort 3 as recovered. CDR1 and CDR2 from the germline V gene are SGHRS and YFSETQ. The CDR3 length is 13 residues. Germline trimming cut 3 bases from V and 10 bases from J; bases unmatched to any gene: 6. Authors' processing steps: Amplification of reference gene primers provided the estimated nucleated cell counts. Method: immunoSEQ multiplex PCR; TCRdb's copy keeps in-frame clones and lacks some. The V and J calls and the clone size are those of that table, but D and trimming were determined from the DNA. The sample shows about 300,000 clones, around 84% of them seen only once.

The sequence was collected from a man under 40 who had recovered from COVID-19. Sequencing used PBMCs or T cells enriched from blood (not recorded which). V and J are TRBV5-1 and TRBJ2-1; 8 bases match TRBD2. Here the CDR3 reads CASSSQREYEQFF. The CDR3 nucleotides read TGCGCCAGCAGCTCCCAGCGGGAGTACGAGCAGTTCTTC. Variable domain in full (rest from reference TRBV5-1 and TRBJ2-1): KAGVTQTPRYLIKTRGQQVTLSCSPISGHRSVSWYQQTPGQGLQFLFEYFSETQRNKGNFPGRFSGRQFSNSRSEMNVSTLELGDSALYLCASSSQREYEQFFGPGTRLTVL.